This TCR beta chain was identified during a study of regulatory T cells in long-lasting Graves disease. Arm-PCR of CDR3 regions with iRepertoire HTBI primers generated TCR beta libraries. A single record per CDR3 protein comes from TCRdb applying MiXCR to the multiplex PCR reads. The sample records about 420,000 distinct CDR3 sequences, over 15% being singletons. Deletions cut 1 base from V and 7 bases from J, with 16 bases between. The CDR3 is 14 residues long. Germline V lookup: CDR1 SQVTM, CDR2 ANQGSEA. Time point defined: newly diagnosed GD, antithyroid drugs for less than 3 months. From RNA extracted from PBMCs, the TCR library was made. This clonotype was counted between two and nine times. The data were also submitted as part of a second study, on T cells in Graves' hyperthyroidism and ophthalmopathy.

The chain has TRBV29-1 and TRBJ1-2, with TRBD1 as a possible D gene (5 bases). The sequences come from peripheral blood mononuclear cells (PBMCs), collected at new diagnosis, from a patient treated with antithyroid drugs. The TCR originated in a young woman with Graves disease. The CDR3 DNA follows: TGCAGCGTTGAAGTCGCGGCAGGGCTGTCTGGCTACACCTTC. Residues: CSVEVAAGLSGYTF.